This paragraph reports one TCR beta chain. There is no known antigen for this receptor. It has no much larger one-base neighbor in the sample; base qualities were not kept. TCRbeta CDR3 regions were amplified from genomic DNA by means of the immunoSEQ Assay, a bias-controlled multiplex PCR. As for how the authors treated the data: The number of nucleated cells in each sample was estimated from the amplification of reference gene primers within the assay. To quantify the absolute abundance of each unique TCRbeta CDR3 rearrangement, sequence reads were collapsed and filtered. Productive Simpson clonality was computed per sample as the square root of Simpson's diversity index over productive rearrangements. The immuneACCESS repertoire file appears here via TCRdb, limited to in-frame rearrangements. These files lack a portion of the clones; in checked studies, under half of the deficit traces to unresolved V genes, and the cause of the others is not known. V and J calls and clone size are copied from that table; D and trimming were computed from the DNA. In all, the sample holds roughly 410,000 clones, and 89% of those were seen once. Around 1.5% of the sample belongs to the ten largest clones.

At one collaborating source in Seattle, patients were enrolled during active infection and were followed longitudinally through the course of disease. The collaborating institutions used their own protocols to collect whole blood in K2EDTA tubes. For TCRbeta analysis, collaborators shipped samples in one of three forms: frozen whole blood, isolated PBMCs, or DNA extracted from either of those sample types. The sample belongs to a study of blood T cell repertoires in COVID-19 (TCRdb year 2020). Notes on the research overall: Collaborator samples came from the United States, Italy and Spain and covered acute and convalescent phases of COVID-19. A freely available public database, intended as a resource for researchers studying the immune response to SARS-CoV-2, is where the repertoires were released. Samples were obtained from the ongoing ImmuneRACE study (first 160 participants) and from 950 to 1,500 subjects provided by 6 global collaborators. The material from the prospective study consisted of cDNA or gDNA derived from T cells, B-cell-depleted T cells, or PBMCs. The dataset comprised deeply sampled blood TCRbeta repertoires from subjects exposed to, actively infected with, or recovered from COVID-19. A de-identified subject ID, COVID-19 status, age in years and sex were almost always included in the sample metadata. Where available, HLA class I and class II types were obtained from metadata supplied by the sample provider rather than from assay-based typing.

Findings and caveats that apply to the study as a whole: Clinical and demographic metadata were provided uncurated, with the amount varying by source and participant.

The sequence derives from a woman aged 40 to 49 with COVID-19, enrolled during active disease. The sample was peripheral blood.

The DNA sequence is TGTGCCAGCAGCTTCGAGCGTTTAGGGGGCACTGAAGCTTTCTTT. This yields the protein CASSFERLGGTEAFF. The rearranged segments are TRBV5-4 and TRBJ1-1, and perhaps TRBD1 as D gene, on 6 matching bases. A distance of 15 bases separates the germline ends of V and J, which lose 2 bases and 4 bases respectively. The germline V gene (reference sequence) provides CDR1 SGHNT and CDR2 YYREEE. From cysteine to phenylalanine, the CDR3 is 15 amino acids long. Of all the DNA, just the CDR3 is kept, 45 bases in frame from base 1. The full variable domain, with segments outside the CDR3 supplied by the reference TRBV5-4 and TRBJ1-1 proteins, appears as ETGVTQSPTHLIKTRGQQVTLRCSSQSGHNTVSWYQQALGQGPQFIFQYYREEENGRGNFPPRFSGLQFPNYSSELNVNALELDDSALYLCASSFERLGGTEAFFGQGTRLTVV.